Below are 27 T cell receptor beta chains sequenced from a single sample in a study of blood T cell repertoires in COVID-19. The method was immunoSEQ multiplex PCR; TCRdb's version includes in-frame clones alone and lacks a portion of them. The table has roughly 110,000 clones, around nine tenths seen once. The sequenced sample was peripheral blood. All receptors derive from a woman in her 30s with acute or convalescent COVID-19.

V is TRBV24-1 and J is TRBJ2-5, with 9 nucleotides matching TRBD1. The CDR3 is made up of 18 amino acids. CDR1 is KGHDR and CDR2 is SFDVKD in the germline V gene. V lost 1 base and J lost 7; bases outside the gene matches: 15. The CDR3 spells CATSDFTGTGRLDGTQYF. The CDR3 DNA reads TGTGCCACCAGTGATTTCACCGGGACAGGGAGACTCGACGGGACCCAGTACTTC.

The CDR3 DNA follows: TGTGCCAGCTCACCACGTGTGACAGGGGGCGGACGGGAAAAACTGTTTTTT. Amino acid sequence: CASSPRVTGGGREKLFF. V usage is TRBV18 and J usage is TRBJ1-4, with 10 bases aligning to TRBD1. V lost 1 base to trimming and J lost 8 bases; unmatched junction nucleotides: 10. Germline lookup yields CDR1 KGHSH and CDR2 LQKENI. The length of the CDR3 is 17 residues.

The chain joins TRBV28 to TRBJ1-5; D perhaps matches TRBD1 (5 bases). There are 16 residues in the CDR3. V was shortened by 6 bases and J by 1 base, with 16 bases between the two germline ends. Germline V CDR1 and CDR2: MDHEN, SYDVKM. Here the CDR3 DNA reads TGTGCCAGCAGGACAGCCACGACAGACAGCAATCAGCCCCAGCATTTT. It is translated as CASRTATTDSNQPQHF.

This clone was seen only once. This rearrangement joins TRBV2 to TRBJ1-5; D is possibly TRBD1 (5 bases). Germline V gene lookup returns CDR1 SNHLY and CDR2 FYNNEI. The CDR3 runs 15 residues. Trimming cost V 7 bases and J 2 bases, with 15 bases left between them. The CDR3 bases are TGTGCCAGCAATATGTTCGGGGGTGGCAATCAGCCCCAGCATTTT. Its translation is CASNMFGGGNQPQHF.

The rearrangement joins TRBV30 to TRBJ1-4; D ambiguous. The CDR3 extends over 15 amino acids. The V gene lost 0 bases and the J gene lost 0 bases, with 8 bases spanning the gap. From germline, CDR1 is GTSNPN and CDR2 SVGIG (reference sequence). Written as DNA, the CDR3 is TGTGCCTGGAGTGTCCTCCGGGCAACTAATGAAAAACTGTTTTTT. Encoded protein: CAWSVLRATNEKLFF.

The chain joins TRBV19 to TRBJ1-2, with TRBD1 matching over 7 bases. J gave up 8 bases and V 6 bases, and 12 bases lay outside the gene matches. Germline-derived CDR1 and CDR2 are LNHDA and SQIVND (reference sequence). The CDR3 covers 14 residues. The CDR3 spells CASRLPTTGNGYTF. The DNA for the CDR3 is TGTGCCAGTAGGCTGCCTACGACAGGGAACGGCTACACCTTC.

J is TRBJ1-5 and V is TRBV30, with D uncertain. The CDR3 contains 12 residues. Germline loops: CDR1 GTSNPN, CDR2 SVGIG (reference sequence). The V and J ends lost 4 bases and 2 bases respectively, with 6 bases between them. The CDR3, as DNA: TGTGCCTGGACCCAGGGCAATCAGCCCCAGCATTTT. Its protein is CAWTQGNQPQHF.

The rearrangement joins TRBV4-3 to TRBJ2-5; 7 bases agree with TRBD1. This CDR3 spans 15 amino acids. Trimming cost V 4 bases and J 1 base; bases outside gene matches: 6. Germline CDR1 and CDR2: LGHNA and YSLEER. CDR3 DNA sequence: TGCGCCAGCAGCCTCCGACAGGGCCCCCAAGAGACCCAGTACTTC. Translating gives CASSLRQGPQETQYF.

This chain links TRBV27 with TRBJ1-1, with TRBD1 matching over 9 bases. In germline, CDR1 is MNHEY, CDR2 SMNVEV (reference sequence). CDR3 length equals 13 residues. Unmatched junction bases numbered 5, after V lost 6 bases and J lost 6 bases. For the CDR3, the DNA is TGTGCCAGCAGCCCGACAGGGGGAGCTGAAGCTTTCTTT. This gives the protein CASSPTGGAEAFF.

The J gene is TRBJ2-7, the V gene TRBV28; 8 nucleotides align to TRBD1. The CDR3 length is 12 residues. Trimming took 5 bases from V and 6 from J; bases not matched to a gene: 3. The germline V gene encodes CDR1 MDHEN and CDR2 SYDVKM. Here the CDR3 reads CASSRQGPEQYF. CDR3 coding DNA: TGTGCCAGCAGTCGACAGGGGCCCGAGCAGTACTTC.

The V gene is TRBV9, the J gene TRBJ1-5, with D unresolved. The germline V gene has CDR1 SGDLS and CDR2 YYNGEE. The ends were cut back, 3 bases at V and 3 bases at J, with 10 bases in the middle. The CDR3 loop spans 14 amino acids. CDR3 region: CASSAGGSNQPQHF. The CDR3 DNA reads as TGTGCCAGCAGCGCAGGAGGTTCCAATCAGCCCCAGCATTTT.

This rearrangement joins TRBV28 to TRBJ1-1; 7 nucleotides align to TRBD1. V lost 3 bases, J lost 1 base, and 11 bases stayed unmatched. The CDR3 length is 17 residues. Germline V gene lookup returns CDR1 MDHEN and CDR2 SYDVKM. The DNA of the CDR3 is TGTGCCAGCAGTTTCCAGCGTCAAGGGACAGAGAACACTGAAGCTTTCTTT. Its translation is CASSFQRQGTENTEAFF.

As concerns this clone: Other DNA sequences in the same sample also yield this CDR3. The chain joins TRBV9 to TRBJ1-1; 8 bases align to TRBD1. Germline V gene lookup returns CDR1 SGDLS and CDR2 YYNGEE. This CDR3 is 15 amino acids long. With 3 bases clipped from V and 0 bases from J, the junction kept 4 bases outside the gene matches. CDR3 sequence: CASSATGGMNTEAFF. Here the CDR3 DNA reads TGTGCCAGCAGCGCCACAGGGGGAATGAACACTGAAGCTTTCTTT. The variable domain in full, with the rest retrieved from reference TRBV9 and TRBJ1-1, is DSGVTQTPKHLITATGQRVTLRCSPRSGDLSVYWYQQSLDQGLQFLIQYYNGEERAKGNILERFSAQQFPDLHSELNLSSLELGDSALYFCASSATGGMNTEAFFGQGTRLTVV.

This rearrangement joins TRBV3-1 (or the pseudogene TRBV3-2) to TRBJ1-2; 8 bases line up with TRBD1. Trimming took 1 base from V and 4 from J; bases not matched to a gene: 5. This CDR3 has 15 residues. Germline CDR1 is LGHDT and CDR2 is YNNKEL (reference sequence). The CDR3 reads CASSQVQGAGYGYTF. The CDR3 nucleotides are TGTGCCAGCAGCCAAGTCCAGGGGGCAGGCTATGGCTACACCTTC.

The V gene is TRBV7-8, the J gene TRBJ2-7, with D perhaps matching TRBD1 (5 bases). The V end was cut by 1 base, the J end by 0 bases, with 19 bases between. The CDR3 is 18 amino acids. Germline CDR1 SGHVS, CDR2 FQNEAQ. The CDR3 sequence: CASSLEGWVQGSSYEQYF. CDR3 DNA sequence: TGTGCCAGCAGCTTAGAGGGGTGGGTGCAGGGTAGCTCCTACGAGCAGTACTTC.

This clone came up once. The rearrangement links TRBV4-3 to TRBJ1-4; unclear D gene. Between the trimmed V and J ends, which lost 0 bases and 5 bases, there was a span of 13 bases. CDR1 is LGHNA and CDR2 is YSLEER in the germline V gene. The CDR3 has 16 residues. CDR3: CASSQDVNRVNEKLFF. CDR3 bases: TGCGCCAGCAGCCAAGATGTGAACAGAGTAAATGAAAAACTGTTTTTT.

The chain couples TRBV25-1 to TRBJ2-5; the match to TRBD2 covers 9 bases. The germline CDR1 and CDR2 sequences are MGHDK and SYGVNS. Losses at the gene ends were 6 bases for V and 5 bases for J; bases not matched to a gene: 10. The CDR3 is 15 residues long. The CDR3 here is CASRSAGGHLETQYF. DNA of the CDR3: TGTGCCAGCAGGAGTGCGGGAGGGCATTTGGAGACCCAGTACTTC.

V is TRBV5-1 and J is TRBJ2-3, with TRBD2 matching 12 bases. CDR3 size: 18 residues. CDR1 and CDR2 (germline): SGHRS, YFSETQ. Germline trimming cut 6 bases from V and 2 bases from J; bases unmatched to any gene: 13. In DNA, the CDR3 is TGCGCCAGCATGCTGGTAGGACTAGCGGGACCCCACACAGATACGCAGTATTTT. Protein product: CASMLVGLAGPHTDTQYF.

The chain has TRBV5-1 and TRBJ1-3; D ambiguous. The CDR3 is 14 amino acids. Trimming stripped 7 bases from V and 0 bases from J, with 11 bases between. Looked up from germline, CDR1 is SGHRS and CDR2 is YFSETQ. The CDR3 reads CASGKEVSGNTIYF. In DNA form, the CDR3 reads TGCGCCAGCGGTAAAGAGGTCTCTGGAAACACCATATATTTT.

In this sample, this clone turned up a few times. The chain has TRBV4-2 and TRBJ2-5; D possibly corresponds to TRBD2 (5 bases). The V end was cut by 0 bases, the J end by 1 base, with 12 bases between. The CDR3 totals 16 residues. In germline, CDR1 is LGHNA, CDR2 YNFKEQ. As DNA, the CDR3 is TGTGCCAGCAGCCAAGAGGAGGTTCTCTTCCAAGAGACCCAGTACTTC. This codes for CASSQEEVLFQETQYF.

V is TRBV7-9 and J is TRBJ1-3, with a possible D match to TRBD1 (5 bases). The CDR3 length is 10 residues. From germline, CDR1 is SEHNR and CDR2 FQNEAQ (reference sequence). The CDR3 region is CAGAGNTIYF. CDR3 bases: TGTGCAGGGGCCGGAAACACCATATATTTT.

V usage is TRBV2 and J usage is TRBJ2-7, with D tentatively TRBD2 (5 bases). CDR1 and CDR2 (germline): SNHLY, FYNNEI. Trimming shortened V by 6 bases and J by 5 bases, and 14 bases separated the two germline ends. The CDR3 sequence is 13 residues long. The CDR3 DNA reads TGTGCCAGCAGAGACGGGGTTCGGCACGAGCAGTACTTC. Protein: CASRDGVRHEQYF.

The CDR3 protein is CASSYSYRPNQPQHF. The CDR3 DNA reads TGTGCCAGCAGTTACTCTTACAGACCCAATCAGCCCCAGCATTTT. This sequence joins TRBV6-5 and TRBJ1-5; D gene ambiguous. With 0 bases removed from V and 3 bases from J, the gap between germline ends came to 9 bases. The CDR3 spans 15 residues. CDR1 is MNHEY, CDR2 SVGAGI, per germline.

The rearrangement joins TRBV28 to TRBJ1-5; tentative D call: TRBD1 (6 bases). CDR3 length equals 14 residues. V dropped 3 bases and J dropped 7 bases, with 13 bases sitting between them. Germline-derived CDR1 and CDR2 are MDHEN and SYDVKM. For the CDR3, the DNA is TGTGCCAGCAGTTTGGGGGGGCAGGGACAGCCCCAGCATTTT. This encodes CASSLGGQGQPQHF.

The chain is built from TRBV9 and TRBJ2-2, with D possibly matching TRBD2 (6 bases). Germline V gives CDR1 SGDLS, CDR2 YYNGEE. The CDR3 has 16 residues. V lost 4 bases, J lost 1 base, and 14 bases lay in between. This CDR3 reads CASSRGRLRNTGELFF. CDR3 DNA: TGTGCCAGCAGCCGGGGGAGGTTGAGGAACACCGGGGAGCTGTTTTTT.

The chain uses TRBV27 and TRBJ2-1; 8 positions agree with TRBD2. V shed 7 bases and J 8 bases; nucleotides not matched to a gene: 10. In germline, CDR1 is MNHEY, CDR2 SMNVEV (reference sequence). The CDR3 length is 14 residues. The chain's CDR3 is CASKGGLVRYEQFF. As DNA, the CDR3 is TGTGCCAGCAAGGGGGGACTAGTTCGATATGAGCAGTTCTTC.

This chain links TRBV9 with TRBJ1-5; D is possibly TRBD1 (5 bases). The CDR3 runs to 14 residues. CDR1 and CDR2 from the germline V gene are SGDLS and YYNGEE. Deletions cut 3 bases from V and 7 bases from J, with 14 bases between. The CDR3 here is CASSGSGGFQPQHF. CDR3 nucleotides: TGTGCCAGCAGCGGGAGTGGGGGGTTCCAGCCCCAGCATTTT.